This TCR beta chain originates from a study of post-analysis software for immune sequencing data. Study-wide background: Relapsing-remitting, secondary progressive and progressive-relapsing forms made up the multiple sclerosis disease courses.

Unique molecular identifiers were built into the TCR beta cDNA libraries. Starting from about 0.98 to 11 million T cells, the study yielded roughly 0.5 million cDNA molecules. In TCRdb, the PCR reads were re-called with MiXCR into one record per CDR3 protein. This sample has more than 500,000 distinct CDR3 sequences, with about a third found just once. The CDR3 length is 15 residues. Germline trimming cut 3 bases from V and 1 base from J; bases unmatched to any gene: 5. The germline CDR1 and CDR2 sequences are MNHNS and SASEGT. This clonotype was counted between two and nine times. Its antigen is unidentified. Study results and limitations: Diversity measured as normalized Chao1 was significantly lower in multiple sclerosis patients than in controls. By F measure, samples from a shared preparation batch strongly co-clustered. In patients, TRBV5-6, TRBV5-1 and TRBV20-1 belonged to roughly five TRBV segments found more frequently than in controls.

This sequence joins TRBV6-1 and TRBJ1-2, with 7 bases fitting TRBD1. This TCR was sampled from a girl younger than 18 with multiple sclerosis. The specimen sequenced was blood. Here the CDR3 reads CASSDTDRDNYGYTF. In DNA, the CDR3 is TGTGCCAGCAGTGACACTGACAGGGATAACTATGGCTACACCTTC.